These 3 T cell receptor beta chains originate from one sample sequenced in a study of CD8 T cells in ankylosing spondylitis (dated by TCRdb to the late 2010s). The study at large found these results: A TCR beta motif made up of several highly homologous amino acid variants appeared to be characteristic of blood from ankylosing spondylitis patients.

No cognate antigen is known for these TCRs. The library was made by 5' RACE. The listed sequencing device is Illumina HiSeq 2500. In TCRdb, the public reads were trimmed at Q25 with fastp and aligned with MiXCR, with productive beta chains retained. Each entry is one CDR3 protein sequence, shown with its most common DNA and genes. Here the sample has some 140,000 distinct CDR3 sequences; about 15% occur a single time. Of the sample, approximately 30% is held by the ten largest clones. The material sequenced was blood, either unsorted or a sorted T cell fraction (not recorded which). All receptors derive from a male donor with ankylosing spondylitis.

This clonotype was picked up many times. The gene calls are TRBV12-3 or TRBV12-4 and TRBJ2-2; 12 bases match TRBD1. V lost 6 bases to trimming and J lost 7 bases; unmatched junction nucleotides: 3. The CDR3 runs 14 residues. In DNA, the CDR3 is TGTGCCAGCAGGGGACAGGGGGCTCTCGGGGAGCTGTTTTTT. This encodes CASRGQGALGELFF.

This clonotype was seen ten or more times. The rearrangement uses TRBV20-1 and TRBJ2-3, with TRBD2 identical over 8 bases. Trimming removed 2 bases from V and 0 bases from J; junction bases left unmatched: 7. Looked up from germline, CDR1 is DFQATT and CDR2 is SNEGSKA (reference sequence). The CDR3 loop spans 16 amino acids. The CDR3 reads CSARRREAPSTDTQYF. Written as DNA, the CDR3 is TGCAGTGCTAGAAGGCGGGAGGCCCCTAGCACAGATACGCAGTATTTT.

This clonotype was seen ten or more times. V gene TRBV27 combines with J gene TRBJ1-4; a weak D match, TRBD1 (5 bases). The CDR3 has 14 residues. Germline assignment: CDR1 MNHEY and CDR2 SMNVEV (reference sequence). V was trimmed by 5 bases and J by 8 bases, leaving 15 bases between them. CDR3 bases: TGTGCCAGCAGTCGGGGGGTAACGGACGAAAAACTGTTTTTT. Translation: CASSRGVTDEKLFF.